A selection of T cell receptor beta chains follows, all from one sample in a study of CD8 T cells in ankylosing spondylitis. One entry per CDR3 protein results from TCRdb running MiXCR on the 5' RACE reads. The data contain under 300,000 distinct CDR3 sequences, about 11% of them singletons. What was sequenced was blood, either unsorted or a sorted T cell fraction (not recorded which). The receptor source for this set is a male donor with ankylosing spondylitis or in good health (not recorded which). The CDR3 runs from the conserved cysteine through the conserved F or W. A D gene is named only where the DNA matches it firmly. Only some rows state a clone size, as once, few, many or a class for expanded clones.

TRBJ2-3 | TRBV7-9 | NA | TRBD2 | CASSPAGGSSIRAQYF | TGTGCCAGCAGCCCAGCGGGGGGATCTTCCATACGGGCGCAGTATTTT
TRBJ1-6 | TRBV5-1 | few | TRBD1 | CASSLTGASNSPLHF | TGCGCCAGCAGCTTGACAGGGGCGTCTAATTCACCCCTCCACTTT
TRBJ1-1 | TRBV29-1 | few | NA | CTRRGWAPNTEAFF | TGCACTAGGCGGGGGTGGGCTCCGAACACTGAAGCTTTCTTT
TRBJ1-5 | TRBV7-2 | few | NA | CASSLVLGGSQPQHF | TGTGCCAGCAGCTTAGTTTTGGGAGGCAGTCAGCCCCAGCATTTT
TRBJ1-1 | TRBV11-2 | few | NA | CASSLAGVLNTEAFF | TGTGCCAGCAGCTTAGCCGGGGTGCTGAACACTGAAGCTTTCTTT
TRBJ2-1 | TRBV11-1 | many | TRBD2 | CASSLTGTSDFSYNEQFF | TGTGCCAGCAGCTTAACCGGGACTAGCGACTTTTCCTACAATGAGCAGTTCTTC
TRBJ2-5 | TRBV12-3/TRBV12-4 | few | TRBD1 | CASSTGGGTQYF | TGTGCCAGCAGTACAGGGGGAGGGACCCAGTACTTC
TRBJ2-1 | TRBV20-1 | many | TRBD2 | CSALAGPVHEQFF | TGCAGTGCCCTAGCGGGACCCGTCCATGAGCAGTTCTTC
TRBJ2-1 | TRBV5-1 | many | TRBD2 | CASSLVGGRAHSYNEQFF | TGCGCCAGCAGCTTGGTCGGCGGGAGGGCCCACTCCTACAATGAGCAGTTCTTC
TRBJ2-5 | TRBV4-2 | many | NA | CASSRTAGVIGETQYF | TGTGCCAGCAGCCGAACGGCAGGGGTTATCGGGGAGACCCAGTACTTC
TRBJ2-7 | TRBV7-9 | NA | NA | CASSLGGLITYEQYF | TGTGCCAGCAGCTTAGGAGGTTTAATCACCTACGAGCAGTACTTC
TRBJ1-4 | TRBV15 | many | NA | CATSRLRGGEKLFF | TGTGCCACCAGCAGACTCCGCGGTGGGGAAAAACTGTTTTTT
TRBJ1-6 | TRBV3-1 | NA | NA | CASSQGPVDSPLHF | TGTGCCAGCAGCCAAGGCCCTGTCGATTCACCCCTCCACTTT
TRBJ2-7 | TRBV27 | few | TRBD1 | CASSPRQGFGHEQYF | TGTGCCAGCAGTCCTCGACAGGGATTCGGCCACGAGCAGTACTTC
TRBJ2-7 | TRBV11-2 | few | TRBD2 | CASSFLSGRDNEQYF | TGTGCCAGCAGCTTTCTTAGCGGGAGGGATAACGAGCAGTACTTC
TRBJ2-7 | TRBV20-1 | many | TRBD2 | CSASIGLGWDEQYF | TGCAGTGCTAGCATAGGACTAGGATGGGACGAGCAGTACTTC
TRBJ2-2 | TRBV18 | few | NA | CASSRLSGDNTGELFF | TGTGCCAGCTCACGTCTCTCGGGGGACAACACCGGGGAGCTGTTTTTT
TRBJ2-1 | TRBV24-1 | many | TRBD2 | CATSELSSGIINEQFF | TGTGCCACCAGTGAGCTCTCTAGCGGGATAATCAATGAGCAGTTCTTC
TRBJ2-3 | TRBV29-1 | many | NA | CSVGLNTDTQYF | TGCAGCGTTGGTCTGAACACAGATACGCAGTATTTT
TRBJ1-5 | TRBV12-3/TRBV12-4 | many | TRBD1 | CASSLALNRGSNQPQHF | TGTGCCAGCAGTTTAGCGCTCAACAGGGGGAGCAATCAGCCCCAGCATTTT
TRBJ2-7 | TRBV6-2/TRBV6-3 | NA | NA | CATNLGQTYEQYF | TGTGCCACCAACCTCGGGCAGACCTACGAGCAGTACTTC
TRBJ2-3 | TRBV28 | few | NA | CASSTPEKGSTDTQYF | TGTGCCAGCAGCACCCCCGAGAAGGGGAGCACAGATACGCAGTATTTT
TRBJ1-1 | TRBV19 | few | TRBD1 | CASSTGQGTMTEAFF | TGTGCCAGTAGCACGGGACAGGGTACGATGACTGAAGCTTTCTTT
TRBJ2-2 | TRBV12-3/TRBV12-4 | many | TRBD2 | CASSQGTSGRGGELFF | TGTGCCAGCAGTCAAGGGACTAGCGGGAGAGGCGGGGAGCTGTTTTTT
TRBJ2-3 | TRBV5-1 | many | NA | CASSPALADSTDTQYF | TGCGCCAGCAGCCCAGCCCTAGCTGATAGCACAGATACGCAGTATTTT
TRBJ1-2 | TRBV30 | many | TRBD1 | CAFGQDYGYTF | TGTGCCTTCGGACAGGACTATGGCTACACCTTC
TRBJ2-1 | TRBV3-1 | many | TRBD2 | CASSYGTSGRRNEQFF | TGTGCCAGCAGCTACGGGACTAGCGGGAGGCGTAATGAGCAGTTCTTC
TRBJ2-3 | TRBV15 | NA | NA | CATSRGGPSSTDTQYF | TGTGCCACCAGCAGAGGCGGGCCCTCTAGCACAGATACGCAGTATTTT
TRBJ2-1 | TRBV29-1 | many | NA | CSVESSYNEQFF | TGCAGCGTCGAAAGCTCCTACAATGAGCAGTTCTTC
TRBJ1-2 | TRBV7-9 | NA | NA | CASSLTTANYGYTF | TGTGCCAGCAGCTTAACCACGGCGAACTATGGCTACACCTTC
TRBJ2-3 | TRBV4-1 | few | TRBD2 | CASSQRGASGGGLDTQYF | TGCGCCAGCAGCCAAAGGGGGGCTAGCGGGGGGGGGTTAGATACGCAGTATTTT
TRBJ1-1 | TRBV12-3/TRBV12-4 | many | NA | CASSLLAAQGTEAFF | TGTGCCAGCAGTTTATTGGCCGCCCAGGGGACTGAAGCTTTCTTT
TRBJ2-5 | TRBV20-1 | many | TRBD1 | CSAPGQGVETQYF | TGCAGTGCTCCGGGACAGGGGGTGGAGACCCAGTACTTC
TRBJ2-3 | TRBV28 | NA | NA | CASSPVAGASTDTQYF | TGTGCCAGCAGTCCCGTCGCAGGTGCTAGCACAGATACGCAGTATTTT
TRBJ1-1 | TRBV19 | few | NA | CASRTTDWTEAFF | TGTGCCAGTAGAACGACGGATTGGACTGAAGCTTTCTTT
TRBJ2-4 | TRBV29-1 | NA | NA | CSVGDRDFLSKNIQYF | TGCAGCGTTGGGGATCGGGACTTCCTGAGCAAAAACATTCAGTACTTC
TRBJ1-1 | TRBV7-2 | many | NA | CASSLVGLTEYTEAFF | TGTGCCAGCAGCTTAGTTGGTCTTACAGAATACACTGAAGCTTTCTTT
TRBJ1-1 | TRBV20-1 | many | TRBD1 | CSTNSDRGSNTEAFF | TGCAGTACCAACTCGGACAGGGGGTCGAACACTGAAGCTTTCTTT
TRBJ2-7 | TRBV7-9 | NA | NA | CASSLDSDHEQYF | TGTGCCAGCAGCTTAGATTCCGACCACGAGCAGTACTTC
TRBJ2-1 | TRBV7-3 | many | NA | CASSSSGLNEQFF | TGTGCCAGCAGCTCAAGTGGGTTAAATGAGCAGTTCTTC
TRBJ2-1 | TRBV4-2 | few | NA | CASSRAQRDLYNEQFF | TGTGCCAGCAGCCGAGCCCAACGGGACTTATACAATGAGCAGTTCTTC
TRBJ2-1 | TRBV5-1 | many | NA | CASSPGNYNEQFF | TGCGCCAGCAGCCCCGGAAATTACAATGAGCAGTTCTTC
TRBJ1-2 | TRBV5-1 | few | TRBD1 | CASSPRGQGNGGYTF | TGCGCCAGCAGCCCGAGGGGACAGGGGAATGGTGGCTACACCTTC
TRBJ2-5 | TRBV20-1 | many | NA | CSARDRGESTETQYF | TGCAGTGCTAGAGATCGGGGCGAAAGCACTGAGACCCAGTACTTC
TRBJ1-1 | TRBV2 | many | NA | CASSVRPDRGVENTEAFF | TGTGCCAGCAGTGTGCGGCCGGACAGAGGGGTCGAGAACACTGAAGCTTTCTTT
TRBJ2-1 | TRBV5-1 | many | NA | CASSPGLYRNEQFF | TGCGCCAGCAGCCCAGGACTCTATCGCAATGAGCAGTTCTTC
TRBJ2-1 | TRBV19 | NA | NA | CASSPGAMQFF | TGTGCCAGTAGTCCTGGGGCAATGCAGTTCTTC
TRBJ2-7 | TRBV5-1 | many | NA | CASSPSLRQEFYEQYF | TGCGCCAGCAGCCCGTCACTCCGTCAGGAATTTTACGAGCAGTACTTC
TRBJ2-7 | TRBV5-5 | NA | TRBD1 | CASSLGTVSYEQYF | TGTGCCAGCAGCCTTGGGACAGTTTCCTACGAGCAGTACTTC
TRBJ2-7 | TRBV10-3 | NA | NA | CAISESGAGSYEQYF | TGTGCCATCAGTGAGTCTGGGGCTGGATCCTACGAGCAGTACTTC
TRBJ1-2 | TRBV4-1 | many | TRBD1 | CASSRTSGTGGGYTF | TGCGCCAGCAGTCGGACATCCGGGACAGGGGGAGGCTACACCTTC
TRBJ2-2 | TRBV7-3 | NA | NA | CASSVGFNTGELFF | TGTGCCAGCAGCGTCGGGTTTAACACCGGGGAGCTGTTTTTT
TRBJ1-5 | TRBV12-3/TRBV12-4 | many | TRBD1 | CASSHGTGGNQPQHF | TGTGCCAGCAGTCACGGGACAGGGGGCAATCAGCCCCAGCATTTT
TRBJ1-2 | TRBV6-1 | NA | NA | CASSLRADSYNYGYTF | TGTGCCAGCAGCCTAAGGGCCGACTCTTATAACTATGGCTACACCTTC
TRBJ2-7 | TRBV29-1 | many | NA | CSVDFGSSYEQYF | TGCAGCGTTGATTTTGGGAGCAGCTACGAGCAGTACTTC